This TCR beta chain was identified in a study of cytomegalovirus exposure and HLA in healthy donors. Study-wide results and limits: The study assumed roughly uniform donor sequencing depth for presence/absence analyses.

PCR involved 60 Vbeta and 13 Jbeta primers. Repertoires were generated with immunoSEQ multiplex PCR, while TCRdb's copy carries only in-frame clones and drops some. The sample shows about 140,000 clones, just under 85% of them seen only once. From germline, CDR1 is MGHDK and CDR2 SYGVNS. Unmatched junction bases numbered 9, after V lost 5 bases and J lost 7 bases. This CDR3 spans 15 amino acids. With respect to this clone: As yet, its antigen is unknown.

The clonotype originates from a woman in her fifties or sixties in good health and CMV-seropositive. Material for sequencing was PBMCs. This rearrangement joins TRBV25-1 to TRBJ2-2; 8 bases match TRBD2. The CDR3 region has the DNA TGTGCCAGCAGTCTTGGGACTAGTTACATCGGGGAGCTGTTTTTT. Its translation: CASSLGTSYIGELFF.